Listed here are 3 T cell receptor beta chains from one sample, sequenced in a study of CD8 T cells in Susac syndrome. RNA totalling roughly 0.45 to 1 ug underwent reverse transcription with random hexamers. One entry per CDR3 protein, called by TCRdb with MiXCR from the immunoSEQ multiplex PCR reads. The sample consists of about 180,000 distinct CDR3 sequences, 95% of them appearing once. Sequenced sample: CD8+ T cells from PBMCs. Receptors originate from a human donor with multiple sclerosis.

This rearrangement joins TRBV29-1 to TRBJ2-7, with unresolved D. The V gene's germline CDR1 is SQVTM and CDR2 ANQGSEA. The CDR3 consists of 14 residues. V gave up 6 bases and J gave up 3 bases, with 18 bases separating them. CDR3 residues: CSVTYGQENYEQYF. The CDR3 DNA is TGCAGCGTGACCTATGGCCAGGAAAACTACGAGCAGTACTTC.

V usage is TRBV12-3 or TRBV12-4 and J usage is TRBJ2-3; D gene uncertain. V was pared by 6 bases and J by 2 bases, with 9 bases between. This CDR3 comprises 13 residues. CDR3 residues: CASSGYNTDTQYF. The CDR3 DNA follows: TGTGCCAGCAGCGGCTACAACACAGATACGCAGTATTTT.

This clonotype has only one observation. The V gene is TRBV27, the J gene TRBJ2-2, with 7 bases matching TRBD1. This CDR3 contains 17 residues. V shed 2 bases, J shed 4 bases, and the junction held 10 bases outside the gene matches. Germline loops: CDR1 MNHEY, CDR2 SMNVEV (reference sequence). CDR3 sequence: CASSLSETGYITGELFF. For the CDR3, the DNA is TGTGCCAGCAGTTTAAGCGAGACAGGGTATATCACCGGGGAGCTGTTTTTT.